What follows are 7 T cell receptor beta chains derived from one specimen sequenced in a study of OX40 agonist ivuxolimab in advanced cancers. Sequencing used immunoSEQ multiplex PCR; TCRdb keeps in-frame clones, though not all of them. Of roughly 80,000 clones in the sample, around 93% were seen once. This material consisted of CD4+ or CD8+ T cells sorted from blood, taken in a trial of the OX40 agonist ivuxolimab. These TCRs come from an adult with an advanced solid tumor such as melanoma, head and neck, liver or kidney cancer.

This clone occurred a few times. The CDR3 is CASSYSSSDQPQHF. The CDR3 DNA is TGTGCCAGCAGTTACTCGTCCAGTGATCAGCCCCAGCATTTT. This chain uses TRBV6-5 with TRBJ1-5, with D unclear. Germline lookup yields CDR1 MNHEY and CDR2 SVGAGI. CDR3 length: 14 amino acids. V was trimmed by 0 bases and J by 5 bases, leaving 8 bases between them.

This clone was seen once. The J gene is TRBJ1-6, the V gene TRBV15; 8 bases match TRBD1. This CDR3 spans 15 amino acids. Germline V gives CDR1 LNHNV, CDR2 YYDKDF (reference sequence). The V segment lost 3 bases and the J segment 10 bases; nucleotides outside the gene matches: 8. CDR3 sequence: CATSSGAGGASPLHF. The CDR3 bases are TGTGCCACCAGCAGCGGGGCAGGGGGCGCGTCACCCCTCCACTTT.

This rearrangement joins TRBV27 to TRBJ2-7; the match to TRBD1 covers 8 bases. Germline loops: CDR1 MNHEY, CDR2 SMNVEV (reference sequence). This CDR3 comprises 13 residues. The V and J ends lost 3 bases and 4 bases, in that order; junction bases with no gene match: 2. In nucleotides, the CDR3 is TGTGCCAGCAGTTTTACAGGGGGATACGAGCAGTACTTC. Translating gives CASSFTGGYEQYF.

The CDR3 bases are TGCGCCAGCAGCTTCGACGGGAGCTACACCTTC. Its translation is CASSFDGSYTF. J is TRBJ1-2 and V is TRBV5-1; D remains ambiguous. Trimming pared 2 bases from V and 9 bases from J, leaving 8 bases between. CDR1 is SGHRS and CDR2 is YFSETQ in the germline V gene. The CDR3 loop spans 11 amino acids.

The CDR3 sequence: CASSQDGGGNTEAFF. In DNA form, the CDR3 reads TGCGCCAGCAGCCAAGATGGGGGAGGGAACACTGAAGCTTTCTTT. The chain couples TRBV4-3 to TRBJ1-1; D is perhaps TRBD1 (5 bases). Trimming stripped 0 bases from V and 1 base from J, with 9 bases between. Germline V lookup: CDR1 LGHNA, CDR2 YSLEER. This CDR3 is 15 amino acids long.

The DNA of the CDR3 is TGTGCCATCAGGGACAGCTCTGGAAACACCATATATTTT. Amino acids: CAIRDSSGNTIYF. This chain uses TRBV10-3 with TRBJ1-3; tentative D call: TRBD1 (6 bases). The V end was cut by 6 bases, the J end by 0 bases, with 6 bases between. This CDR3 has 13 residues. Germline values: CDR1 ENHRY, CDR2 SYGVKD.

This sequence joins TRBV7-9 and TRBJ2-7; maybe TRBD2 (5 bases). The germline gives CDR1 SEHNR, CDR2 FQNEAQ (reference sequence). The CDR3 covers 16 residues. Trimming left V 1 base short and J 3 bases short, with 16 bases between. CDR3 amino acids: CASSLGTGVGLYEQYF. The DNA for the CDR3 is TGTGCCAGCAGCTTAGGTACCGGGGTTGGCCTCTACGAGCAGTACTTC.